This is a list of T cell receptor beta chains from one sample in a study of blood T cell repertoires in COVID-19. Sequencing was performed with immunoSEQ multiplex PCR; in TCRdb, only in-frame clones are kept and a portion is missing. The sample lists some 290,000 clones, approximately 90% occurring once. Sequencing used PBMCs or T cells enriched from blood (not recorded which). Every receptor here comes from a woman in her forties with acute COVID-19. Both conserved end residues are part of each CDR3. The order of the fields is CDR3 DNA, CDR3 protein, clone size, J gene, D gene, V gene. A D gene is named only where the DNA matches it firmly. The size entry is marked missing in some rows and otherwise reads once, few, many or a size class.

cdr3_nt: TGTGCCAGCAGTTACCATGCTCGGGGGTCCAAGGAAGCTTTCTTT
cdr3_aa: CASSYHARGSKEAFF
clone_size: NA
j_call: TRBJ1-1
d_call: NA
v_call: TRBV6-5

cdr3_nt: TGTGCCAGCAAAGAGGGAAGGGTGGGTCAGCCCCAGCATTTT
cdr3_aa: CASKEGRVGQPQHF
clone_size: NA
j_call: TRBJ1-5
d_call: NA
v_call: TRBV2

cdr3_nt: TGTGCCAGCTCACCAAGGGGACAGCTCTATGGCTACACCTTC
cdr3_aa: CASSPRGQLYGYTF
clone_size: NA
j_call: TRBJ1-2
d_call: TRBD1
v_call: TRBV18

cdr3_nt: TGTGCCAGTAGTTTGGGACAGGGGAGGAATTCACCCCTCCACTTT
cdr3_aa: CASSLGQGRNSPLHF
clone_size: NA
j_call: TRBJ1-6
d_call: TRBD1
v_call: TRBV19

cdr3_nt: TGTGCCAGCAGTTCAACCGGGACAGGGGCACTCGAGCAGTACTTC
cdr3_aa: CASSSTGTGALEQYF
clone_size: few
j_call: TRBJ2-7
d_call: TRBD1
v_call: TRBV6-5

cdr3_nt: TGTGCCAGTACCATGGACAGGGGTAGCAATCAGCCCCAGCATTTT
cdr3_aa: CASTMDRGSNQPQHF
clone_size: once
j_call: TRBJ1-5
d_call: TRBD1
v_call: TRBV19

cdr3_nt: TGTGCCAGCAGCTTAGCGGCGGGAGGCAGCTATGGCTACACCTTC
cdr3_aa: CASSLAAGGSYGYTF
clone_size: once
j_call: TRBJ1-2
d_call: NA
v_call: TRBV7-9

cdr3_nt: TGTGCCAGCAGCTTGACTAGCGGGGAGGGAGTGGAGACCCAGTACTTC
cdr3_aa: CASSLTSGEGVETQYF
clone_size: NA
j_call: TRBJ2-5
d_call: TRBD2
v_call: TRBV7-8

cdr3_nt: TGTGCCACCAGCAGAGGCACCACAGATGGCTACACCTTC
cdr3_aa: CATSRGTTDGYTF
clone_size: NA
j_call: TRBJ1-2
d_call: NA
v_call: TRBV15

cdr3_nt: TGTGCCAGCAGTTCCCCGGGACAGGGGAAGAGCGCAAGTCGGGGGGGCTCCTACGAGCAGTACTTC
cdr3_aa: CASSSPGQGKSASRGGSYEQYF
clone_size: NA
j_call: TRBJ2-7
d_call: TRBD1
v_call: TRBV27

cdr3_nt: TGTGCCAGCAGCCTAGATCGGACTAGCGGGAGCCACGAGCAGTACTTC
cdr3_aa: CASSLDRTSGSHEQYF
clone_size: NA
j_call: TRBJ2-7
d_call: TRBD2
v_call: TRBV27

cdr3_nt: TGTGCCAGTAGTAACCCACGAGGGACTTACGAGCAGTACTTC
cdr3_aa: CASSNPRGTYEQYF
clone_size: NA
j_call: TRBJ2-7
d_call: NA
v_call: TRBV19

cdr3_nt: TGTGCCAGCTCACCACCGAAGGGGGTGGACGAAAAACTGTTTTTT
cdr3_aa: CASSPPKGVDEKLFF
clone_size: NA
j_call: TRBJ1-4
d_call: NA
v_call: TRBV18

cdr3_nt: TGTGCCAGAAGCATCCGGGACAGGGGAGCCTACGAGCAGTACTTC
cdr3_aa: CARSIRDRGAYEQYF
clone_size: NA
j_call: TRBJ2-7
d_call: TRBD1
v_call: TRBV5-3

cdr3_nt: TGTGCCAGCAGCTTACGGCGAGCGCTTGACTACGAGCAGTACTTC
cdr3_aa: CASSLRRALDYEQYF
clone_size: NA
j_call: TRBJ2-7
d_call: NA
v_call: TRBV11-3

cdr3_nt: TGTGCCAGCAGTGAAGGATACAATTCCTACGAGCAGTACTTC
cdr3_aa: CASSEGYNSYEQYF
clone_size: NA
j_call: TRBJ2-7
d_call: NA
v_call: TRBV6-1

cdr3_nt: TGTGCCAGCAGCTTGGTACGTAGCTATGGCTACACCTTC
cdr3_aa: CASSLVRSYGYTF
clone_size: NA
j_call: TRBJ1-2
d_call: NA
v_call: TRBV5-6

cdr3_nt: TGTGCCACCAGCAGAGGCGGACAGAACACCGGGGAGCTGTTTTTT
cdr3_aa: CATSRGGQNTGELFF
clone_size: NA
j_call: TRBJ2-2
d_call: NA
v_call: TRBV15

cdr3_nt: TGTGCCAGCAGCTTAGCGGGCCAATCGAGCTCCTATAATTCACCCCTCCACTTT
cdr3_aa: CASSLAGQSSSYNSPLHF
clone_size: once
j_call: TRBJ1-6
d_call: NA
v_call: TRBV7-9

cdr3_nt: TGCAGTTTCCGGACAGGGGCTTGGACAGATACGCAGTATTTT
cdr3_aa: CSFRTGAWTDTQYF
clone_size: NA
j_call: TRBJ2-3
d_call: TRBD1
v_call: TRBV29-1

cdr3_nt: TGTGCCAGTAGTGGGGCCTGGGCTTCCTACGAGCAGTACTTC
cdr3_aa: CASSGAWASYEQYF
clone_size: NA
j_call: TRBJ2-7
d_call: NA
v_call: TRBV19

cdr3_nt: TGTGCCAGCAGTTACAGGCGGGGTAATTCACCCCTCCACTTT
cdr3_aa: CASSYRRGNSPLHF
clone_size: NA
j_call: TRBJ1-6
d_call: NA
v_call: TRBV2

cdr3_nt: TGTGCCAGCAGCTCGGACAGCTATCAGCCCCAGCATTTT
cdr3_aa: CASSSDSYQPQHF
clone_size: few
j_call: TRBJ1-5
d_call: NA
v_call: TRBV6-6

cdr3_nt: TGTGCCAGCAGCTCTAAGGGGGGGACTAGCGCTCTCAATGAGCAGTTCTTC
cdr3_aa: CASSSKGGTSALNEQFF
clone_size: NA
j_call: TRBJ2-1
d_call: TRBD2
v_call: TRBV7-3

cdr3_nt: TGTGCCAGCAGCCGGGACAGAAGGCATGAGCAGTTCTTC
cdr3_aa: CASSRDRRHEQFF
clone_size: NA
j_call: TRBJ2-1
d_call: TRBD1
v_call: TRBV7-3

cdr3_nt: TGTGCCACCAGTGATTCCCGGACAGGGAACACCGGGGAGCTGTTTTTT
cdr3_aa: CATSDSRTGNTGELFF
clone_size: NA
j_call: TRBJ2-2
d_call: TRBD1
v_call: TRBV24-1

cdr3_nt: TGTGCCACCAGTGACCCCAAGACAGGTAGCCATGAGCAGTTCTTC
cdr3_aa: CATSDPKTGSHEQFF
clone_size: NA
j_call: TRBJ2-1
d_call: NA
v_call: TRBV24-1

cdr3_nt: TGTGCCAGCAGCTTAGATCTGCTAGCGGGGGCGGGATATAATGAGCAGTTCTTC
cdr3_aa: CASSLDLLAGAGYNEQFF
clone_size: NA
j_call: TRBJ2-1
d_call: TRBD2
v_call: TRBV11-2

cdr3_nt: TGTGCCAGTAGTATTTCCGGTAGCCTGAACACTGAAGCTTTCTTT
cdr3_aa: CASSISGSLNTEAFF
clone_size: NA
j_call: TRBJ1-1
d_call: NA
v_call: TRBV19

cdr3_nt: TGCGCCAGCAGCTTGGTAGGGACAGGGGGACTAGATACGCAGTATTTT
cdr3_aa: CASSLVGTGGLDTQYF
clone_size: once
j_call: TRBJ2-3
d_call: TRBD1
v_call: TRBV5-1

cdr3_nt: TGTGCCACCAGCAGAGATCGGGGAGGGGATGAGCAGTTCTTC
cdr3_aa: CATSRDRGGDEQFF
clone_size: NA
j_call: TRBJ2-1
d_call: TRBD2
v_call: TRBV15

cdr3_nt: TGTGCCAGCAGCCAAGTTTTGGCAGGGTATCCGAACACTGAAGCTTTCTTT
cdr3_aa: CASSQVLAGYPNTEAFF
clone_size: NA
j_call: TRBJ1-1
d_call: NA
v_call: TRBV3-1/TRBV3-2

cdr3_nt: TGTGCCAGCAGCTTCGGGGCAGCGGGGATCCAAGAGACCCAGTACTTC
cdr3_aa: CASSFGAAGIQETQYF
clone_size: NA
j_call: TRBJ2-5
d_call: TRBD2
v_call: TRBV7-6

cdr3_nt: TGTGCCAGCATCCCGCAGGGCTCGTACGAGCAGTACTTC
cdr3_aa: CASIPQGSYEQYF
clone_size: NA
j_call: TRBJ2-7
d_call: NA
v_call: TRBV28

cdr3_nt: TGTGCCAGCAGTGATGCCGGGACACCTACCTACGAGCAGTACTTC
cdr3_aa: CASSDAGTPTYEQYF
clone_size: once
j_call: TRBJ2-7
d_call: NA
v_call: TRBV28

cdr3_nt: TGTGCCAGCGGTGCGAGCGGGACTAGCGTCCACGAGCAGTACTTC
cdr3_aa: CASGASGTSVHEQYF
clone_size: NA
j_call: TRBJ2-7
d_call: TRBD2
v_call: TRBV2

cdr3_nt: TGTGCCTGGAATTTAGGGGCTAACTATGGCTACACCTTC
cdr3_aa: CAWNLGANYGYTF
clone_size: NA
j_call: TRBJ1-2
d_call: NA
v_call: TRBV30

cdr3_nt: TGTGCCAGCAGCGTAGCGTCTGAGCAGTTCTTC
cdr3_aa: CASSVASEQFF
clone_size: NA
j_call: TRBJ2-1
d_call: NA
v_call: TRBV2

cdr3_nt: TGTGCCAGCAGTACATACAGGAACTATGGCTACACCTTC
cdr3_aa: CASSTYRNYGYTF
clone_size: NA
j_call: TRBJ1-2
d_call: NA
v_call: TRBV12-3/TRBV12-4

cdr3_nt: TGTGCCAGCAGCGGGCTCGATAGCGGGAGCACAGATACGCAGTATTTT
cdr3_aa: CASSGLDSGSTDTQYF
clone_size: once
j_call: TRBJ2-3
d_call: TRBD2
v_call: TRBV3-1/TRBV3-2

cdr3_nt: TGTGCCAGCAGCTCAGAGGAAGCCGGGACAACCTATGGCTACACCTTC
cdr3_aa: CASSSEEAGTTYGYTF
clone_size: once
j_call: TRBJ1-2
d_call: NA
v_call: TRBV7-8

cdr3_nt: TGTGCCAGCAGCTTGGGTAGCGGGGGAAAAGCCGGGGAGCTGTTTTTT
cdr3_aa: CASSLGSGGKAGELFF
clone_size: once
j_call: TRBJ2-2
d_call: TRBD2
v_call: TRBV7-2

cdr3_nt: TGTGCCAGCAGTGGGGTGGGAGTCTCGCAGTTCTTC
cdr3_aa: CASSGVGVSQFF
clone_size: NA
j_call: TRBJ2-1
d_call: NA
v_call: TRBV28

cdr3_nt: TGTGCCAGCTCACCGGGGACAGGCGCCTACAATGAGCAGTTCTTC
cdr3_aa: CASSPGTGAYNEQFF
clone_size: NA
j_call: TRBJ2-1
d_call: TRBD1
v_call: TRBV18

cdr3_nt: TGTGCCAGCAGTCCAGGGGGCCGTTCCGGGTCTGGGGCCAACGTCCTGACTTTC
cdr3_aa: CASSPGGRSGSGANVLTF
clone_size: NA
j_call: TRBJ2-6
d_call: TRBD1
v_call: TRBV28

cdr3_nt: TGTGCCAGCAGCTTATCCTTTCAGGTGGAATATGGCTACACCTTC
cdr3_aa: CASSLSFQVEYGYTF
clone_size: NA
j_call: TRBJ1-2
d_call: NA
v_call: TRBV7-9

cdr3_nt: TGCAGCGTTGGAGGGCGGGGGGGCCACGAGCAGTACTTC
cdr3_aa: CSVGGRGGHEQYF
clone_size: once
j_call: TRBJ2-7
d_call: TRBD2
v_call: TRBV29-1

cdr3_nt: TGCGCCAGCAGCTCAGGACTCAAGCCTGGCTACACCTTC
cdr3_aa: CASSSGLKPGYTF
clone_size: once
j_call: TRBJ1-2
d_call: NA
v_call: TRBV5-1

cdr3_nt: TGTGCCAGCAGCCCTAGCTCAGATACGCAGTATTTT
cdr3_aa: CASSPSSDTQYF
clone_size: NA
j_call: TRBJ2-3
d_call: NA
v_call: TRBV12-3/TRBV12-4

cdr3_nt: TGTGCCAGCAGCGCCCATTTCAATGAGCAGTTCTTC
cdr3_aa: CASSAHFNEQFF
clone_size: NA
j_call: TRBJ2-1
d_call: NA
v_call: TRBV9

cdr3_nt: TGTGCCAGCAGCCGAGCTAGCGGGGGCAGCACCGGGGAGCTGTTTTTT
cdr3_aa: CASSRASGGSTGELFF
clone_size: many
j_call: TRBJ2-2
d_call: TRBD2
v_call: TRBV5-4

cdr3_nt: TGCAGTGCTAGTCTCGGGACTACCTCCACAGATACGCAGTATTTT
cdr3_aa: CSASLGTTSTDTQYF
clone_size: NA
j_call: TRBJ2-3
d_call: TRBD2
v_call: TRBV20-1

cdr3_nt: TGTGCCAGCAGCGCAGGACAGGGAGGTAGCAATCAGCCCCAGCATTTT
cdr3_aa: CASSAGQGGSNQPQHF
clone_size: few
j_call: TRBJ1-5
d_call: TRBD1
v_call: TRBV9

cdr3_nt: TGTGCCTGGAGTAGCACTAGCGGGAGCGTTAAAGATACGCAGTATTTT
cdr3_aa: CAWSSTSGSVKDTQYF
clone_size: NA
j_call: TRBJ2-3
d_call: TRBD2
v_call: TRBV30

cdr3_nt: TGTGCCAGCAGCTTGGGGACTAGCGGAGATACGCAGTATTTT
cdr3_aa: CASSLGTSGDTQYF
clone_size: NA
j_call: TRBJ2-3
d_call: TRBD2
v_call: TRBV7-9

cdr3_nt: TGTGCCAGCTCCTCGGACAGGGCCTACACCTTC
cdr3_aa: CASSSDRAYTF
clone_size: NA
j_call: TRBJ1-2
d_call: TRBD1
v_call: TRBV12-3/TRBV12-4

cdr3_nt: TGTGCCAGCTCCTCCTCACGGGGGATGAACACTGAAGCTTTCTTT
cdr3_aa: CASSSSRGMNTEAFF
clone_size: once
j_call: TRBJ1-1
d_call: NA
v_call: TRBV18

cdr3_nt: TGTGCCAGCAGCGTAGATCAGGGCAGGGGGAATTCACCCCTCCACTTT
cdr3_aa: CASSVDQGRGNSPLHF
clone_size: NA
j_call: TRBJ1-6
d_call: TRBD1
v_call: TRBV9

cdr3_nt: TGCGCCAGCAGCTTGGGAGGTGTGGATGAAGCTTTCTTT
cdr3_aa: CASSLGGVDEAFF
clone_size: NA
j_call: TRBJ1-1
d_call: NA
v_call: TRBV5-1

cdr3_nt: TGTGCCACCAAGCGGTCTAGCACAGATACGCAGTATTTT
cdr3_aa: CATKRSSTDTQYF
clone_size: NA
j_call: TRBJ2-3
d_call: NA
v_call: TRBV6-5